The rows below give T cell receptor beta chains drawn from one sample of a study of Ad26.COV2.S vaccination and SARS-CoV-2 variants. Clones were read by immunoSEQ multiplex PCR, and TCRdb kept only the in-frame ones, dropping some. The data contain some 290,000 clones, approximately 80% of them seen just once; the ten biggest clones take up around 2%. The sequencing used peripheral blood, collected in a trial of Ad26.COV2.S vaccine versus placebo. These receptors were collected from a person between 18 and 59 years old who received the Ad26.COV2.S COVID-19 vaccine or a placebo. Both conserved end residues are part of each CDR3. Each record gives: clone size, V gene, D gene, J gene, CDR3 protein, CDR3 DNA. A D gene is named only where the DNA matches it firmly. The size field is filled for only some rows; it gives once, few, many or a size class.

.	TRBV30	TRBD2	TRBJ2-1	CAWAGLAGGINEQFF	TGTGCCTGGGCCGGACTAGCGGGGGGGATCAATGAGCAGTTCTTC
.	TRBV12-2	.	TRBJ1-4	CASRLALYVSEKLFF	TGTGCAAGTCGCTTAGCGCTCTATGTTAGCGAAAAACTGTTTTTT
.	TRBV7-2	.	TRBJ1-4	CASSAGRGEKLFF	TGTGCCAGCAGCGCGGGCCGCGGTGAAAAACTGTTTTTT
.	TRBV5-5	.	TRBJ1-3	CASSLNAGNTIYF	TGTGCCAGCAGCTTGAACGCTGGAAACACCATATATTTT
.	TRBV7-3	TRBD1	TRBJ2-2	CASSLPTGGYTGELFF	TGTGCCAGCAGCCTTCCCACAGGGGGCTACACCGGGGAGCTGTTTTTT
.	TRBV14	.	TRBJ1-2	CASSQVLGAGYGYTF	TGTGCCAGCAGCCAAGTTCTGGGAGCCGGCTATGGCTACACCTTC
once	TRBV9	TRBD2	TRBJ2-5	CASSESGLSPSRTQYF	TGTGCCAGCAGCGAGTCGGGACTATCCCCGTCCAGGACCCAGTACTTC
.	TRBV7-3	.	TRBJ2-2	CASGGINTGELFF	TGTGCCAGCGGCGGGATTAACACCGGGGAGCTGTTTTTT
.	TRBV6-5	.	TRBJ1-4	CASSYSIFGEKLFF	TGTGCCAGCAGTTACTCGATTTTTGGAGAAAAACTGTTTTTT
once	TRBV12-3/TRBV12-4	.	TRBJ1-1	CASSTRGKAFF	TGTGCCAGCAGTACTAGGGGAAAAGCTTTCTTT
.	TRBV3-1/TRBV3-2	TRBD1	TRBJ2-5	CASSLLGQGADETQYF	TGTGCCAGCAGCCTATTAGGACAGGGGGCCGATGAGACCCAGTACTTC
.	TRBV10-3	.	TRBJ1-1	CAISEGPKGAFF	TGTGCCATCAGTGAGGGCCCCAAGGGAGCTTTCTTT
.	TRBV5-1	.	TRBJ2-3	CASSLAPDTDTQYF	TGCGCCAGCAGCTTGGCTCCCGACACAGATACGCAGTATTTT
.	TRBV9	.	TRBJ1-5	CASSRGGNNQPQHF	TGTGCCAGCTCCCGAGGGGGGAACAATCAGCCCCAGCATTTT
.	TRBV24-1	TRBD1	TRBJ2-5	CATSDPTGVGETQYF	TGTGCCACCAGTGACCCCACAGGGGTCGGAGAGACCCAGTACTTC
.	TRBV19	.	TRBJ2-2	CASRRTVAGELFF	TGTGCCAGTAGAAGGACAGTGGCCGGGGAGCTGTTTTTT
.	TRBV5-1	.	TRBJ2-3	CASAPGGHTDTQYF	TGCGCCAGCGCCCCTGGGGGGCACACAGATACGCAGTATTTT
.	TRBV28	TRBD1	TRBJ1-6	CASKTGSSYNSPLHF	TGTGCCAGCAAGACAGGGAGCTCCTATAATTCACCCCTCCACTTT
.	TRBV29-1	.	TRBJ2-3	CSGSQGIGDTQYF	TGCAGCGGGTCACAGGGAATTGGGGATACGCAGTATTTT
.	TRBV3-1/TRBV3-2	.	TRBJ2-2	CASSPSLGELFF	TGTGCCAGCAGCCCCAGTCTCGGGGAGCTGTTTTTT
once	TRBV10-3	.	TRBJ2-1	CAISESPGGGAEQFF	TGTGCCATCAGTGAGTCCCCTGGGGGCGGGGCTGAGCAGTTCTTC
.	TRBV7-9	.	TRBJ2-3	CASSLHGKDTQYF	TGTGCCAGCAGCTTACACGGGAAAGATACGCAGTATTTT
once	TRBV5-1	.	TRBJ1-4	CASSQIQGNMGKLFF	TGCGCCAGCAGCCAAATACAGGGTAATATGGGAAAACTGTTTTTT
.	TRBV4-2	TRBD2	TRBJ2-1	CASSQRRVGLAGGRGSYNEQFF	TGTGCCAGCAGCCAGAGACGCGTCGGACTAGCGGGGGGTCGGGGCTCCTACAATGAGCAGTTCTTC
.	TRBV29-1	TRBD2	TRBJ2-1	CSVPRSSGTEQFF	TGCAGCGTGCCAAGGTCTAGCGGGACAGAGCAGTTCTTC
.	TRBV14	TRBD2	TRBJ2-1	CASSTGGGVIGNEQFF	TGTGCCAGCAGCACCGGCGGGGGGGTTATAGGAAATGAGCAGTTCTTC
once	TRBV5-1	.	TRBJ1-1	CASSLRGENTEAFF	TGCGCCAGCAGCTTGAGAGGGGAGAACACTGAAGCTTTCTTT
once	TRBV5-4	TRBD1	TRBJ1-1	CASSFGQGGVNTEAFF	TGTGCCAGCAGCTTTGGACAGGGCGGGGTGAACACTGAAGCTTTCTTT
.	TRBV24-1	TRBD1	TRBJ2-5	CATSDRTGGEETQYF	TGTGCCACCAGTGACCGGACAGGGGGAGAAGAGACCCAGTACTTC
few	TRBV7-3	TRBD1	TRBJ1-1	CASSPGQTFLMNTEAFF	TGTGCCAGCAGTCCGGGACAGACGTTTCTCATGAACACTGAAGCTTTCTTT
.	TRBV28	TRBD1	TRBJ1-1	CASSSTGGIGANTEAFF	TGTGCCAGCAGTTCGACAGGGGGCATAGGGGCGAACACTGAAGCTTTCTTT
.	TRBV7-6	TRBD2	TRBJ2-3	CASSPRTSGGAWNTQYF	TGTGCCAGCAGCCCGCGGACTAGCGGGGGGGCGTGGAATACGCAGTATTTT
.	TRBV11-2	.	TRBJ1-4	CASSPLWATNEKLFF	TGTGCCAGCAGCCCGCTCTGGGCAACTAATGAAAAACTGTTTTTT